This TCR beta chain was found in a study of regulatory T cells in long-lasting Graves disease. Described time point: persistent/refractory GD, antithyroid drugs over 5 years with positive TRAb. Construction of the TCR library relied on RNA isolated from PBMCs. The source of the patients was an endocrinology department in Xi'an, China. Looked up from germline, CDR1 is SGHAT and CDR2 is FQNNGV. The V end was cut by 1 base, the J end by 0 bases, with 10 bases between. The CDR3 runs 16 residues. Study-level results: Persistent Graves' patients had lower TCR diversity than newly diagnosed ones.

Construction of the TCR beta libraries employed iRepertoire HTBI primers in conjunction with Arm-PCR of CDR3 regions. Each CDR3 protein is one row after TCRdb ran MiXCR on the multiplex PCR reads. Of approximately 400,000 distinct CDR3 sequences listed, less than 25% are singletons. This clonotype was counted at least ten times. Its target is not known. The chain links TRBV11-2 to TRBJ2-4; D gene uncertain. The source was peripheral blood mononuclear cells (PBMCs), collected when the disease was refractory, from a patient treated with antithyroid drugs. The receptor's source is a female donor with Graves disease. The CDR3 protein is CASSLGTVIAKNIQYF. The CDR3 DNA reads as TGTGCCAGCAGCTTAGGGACGGTTATAGCCAAAAACATTCAGTACTTC.